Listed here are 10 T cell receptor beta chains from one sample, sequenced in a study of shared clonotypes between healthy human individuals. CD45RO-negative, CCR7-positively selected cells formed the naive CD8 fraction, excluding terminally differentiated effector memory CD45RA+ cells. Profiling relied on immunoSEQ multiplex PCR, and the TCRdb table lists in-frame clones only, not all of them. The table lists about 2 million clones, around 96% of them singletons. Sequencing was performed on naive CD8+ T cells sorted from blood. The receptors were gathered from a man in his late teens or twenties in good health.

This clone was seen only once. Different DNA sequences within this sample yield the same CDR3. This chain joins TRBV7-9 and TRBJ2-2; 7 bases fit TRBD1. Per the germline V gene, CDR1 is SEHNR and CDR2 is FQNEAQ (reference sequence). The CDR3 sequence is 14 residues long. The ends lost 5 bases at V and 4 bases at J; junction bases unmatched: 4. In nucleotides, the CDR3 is TGTGCCAGCAGCCCCGGGACAGTCACCGGGGAGCTGTTTTTT. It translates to CASSPGTVTGELFF.

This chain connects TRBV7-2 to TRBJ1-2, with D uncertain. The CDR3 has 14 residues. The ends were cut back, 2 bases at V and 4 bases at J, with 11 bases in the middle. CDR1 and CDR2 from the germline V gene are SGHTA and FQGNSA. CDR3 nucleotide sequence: TGTGCCAGCAGCTTATTCGGCAGAAGCTATGGCTACACCTTC. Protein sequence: CASSLFGRSYGYTF.

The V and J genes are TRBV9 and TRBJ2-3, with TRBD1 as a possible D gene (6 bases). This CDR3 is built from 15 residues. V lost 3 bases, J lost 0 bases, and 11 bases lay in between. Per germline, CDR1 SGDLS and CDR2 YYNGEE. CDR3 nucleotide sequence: TGTGCCAGCAGCGAGTGGGACACTAGCACAGATACGCAGTATTTT. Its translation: CASSEWDTSTDTQYF.

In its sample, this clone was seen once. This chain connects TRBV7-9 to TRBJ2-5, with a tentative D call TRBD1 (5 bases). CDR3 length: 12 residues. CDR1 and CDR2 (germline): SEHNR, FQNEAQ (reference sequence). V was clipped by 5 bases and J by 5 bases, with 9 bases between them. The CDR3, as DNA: TGTGCCAGCAGCGCATCAGGGGAGACCCAGTACTTC. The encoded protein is CASSASGETQYF. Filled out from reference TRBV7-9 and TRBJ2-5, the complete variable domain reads DTGVSQNPRHKITKRGQNVTFRCDPISEHNRLYWYRQTLGQGPEFLTYFQNEAQLEKSRLLSDRFSAERPKGSFSTLEIQRTEQGDSAMYLCASSASGETQYFGPGTRLLVL.

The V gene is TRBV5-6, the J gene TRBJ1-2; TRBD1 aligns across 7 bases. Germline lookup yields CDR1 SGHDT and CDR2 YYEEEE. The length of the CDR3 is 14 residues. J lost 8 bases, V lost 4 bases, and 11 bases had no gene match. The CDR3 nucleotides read TGTGCCAGCAGCCCGGCCGTAGGGGGCCGGGGCTACACCTTC. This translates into CASSPAVGGRGYTF. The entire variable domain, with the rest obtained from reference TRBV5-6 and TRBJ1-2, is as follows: DAGVTQSPTHLIKTRGQQVTLRCSPKSGHDTVSWYQQALGQGPQFIFQYYEEEERQRGNFPDRFSGHQFPNYSSELNVNALLLGDSALYLCASSPAVGGRGYTFGSGTRLTVV.

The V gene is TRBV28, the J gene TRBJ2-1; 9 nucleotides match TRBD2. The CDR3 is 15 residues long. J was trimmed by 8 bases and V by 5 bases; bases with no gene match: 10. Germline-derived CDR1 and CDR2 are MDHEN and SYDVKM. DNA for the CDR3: TGTGCCAGCAGTCCCCATACCGGCGGGAGGGATGAGCAGTTCTTC. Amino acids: CASSPHTGGRDEQFF.

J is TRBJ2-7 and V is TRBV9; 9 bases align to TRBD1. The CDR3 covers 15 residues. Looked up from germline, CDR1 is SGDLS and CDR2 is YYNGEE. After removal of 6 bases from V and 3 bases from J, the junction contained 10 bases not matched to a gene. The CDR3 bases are TGTGCCAGCAACCCTGGACCGGGACAGGGCTACGAGCAGTACTTC. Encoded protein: CASNPGPGQGYEQYF.

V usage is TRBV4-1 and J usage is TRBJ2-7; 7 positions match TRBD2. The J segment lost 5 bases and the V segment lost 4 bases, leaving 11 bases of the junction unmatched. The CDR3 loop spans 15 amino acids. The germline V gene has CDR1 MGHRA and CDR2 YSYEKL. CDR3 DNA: TGCGCCAGCAGCCTCCGGGGCGGGAGCGCCCACGAGCAGTACTTC. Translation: CASSLRGGSAHEQYF.

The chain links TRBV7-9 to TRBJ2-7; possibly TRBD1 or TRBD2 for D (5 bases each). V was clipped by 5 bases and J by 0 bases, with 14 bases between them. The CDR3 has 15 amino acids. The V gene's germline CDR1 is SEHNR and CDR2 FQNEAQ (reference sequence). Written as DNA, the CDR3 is TGTGCCAGCAGCCTCCGGGACCTAAGCTCCTACGAGCAGTACTTC. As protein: CASSLRDLSSYEQYF.

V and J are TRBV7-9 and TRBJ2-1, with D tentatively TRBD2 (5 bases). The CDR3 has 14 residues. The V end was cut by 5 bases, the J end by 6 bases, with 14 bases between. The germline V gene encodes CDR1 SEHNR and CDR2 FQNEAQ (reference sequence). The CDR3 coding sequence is TGTGCCAGCAGCACGCATCCGGACTTCAATGAGCAGTTCTTC. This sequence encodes CASSTHPDFNEQFF. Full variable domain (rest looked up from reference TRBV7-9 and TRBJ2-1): DTGVSQNPRHKITKRGQNVTFRCDPISEHNRLYWYRQTLGQGPEFLTYFQNEAQLEKSRLLSDRFSAERPKGSFSTLEIQRTEQGDSAMYLCASSTHPDFNEQFFGPGTRLTVL.